Shown below are 9 T cell receptor beta chains from a single sample sequenced in a study of cytomegalovirus exposure and HLA in healthy donors. 13 Jbeta primers and 60 Vbeta primers were used for the PCR. Sequenced by immunoSEQ multiplex PCR; TCRdb stores in-frame clones only, minus some. The data contain some 78,000 clones, about four fifths of them seen just once; the ten biggest clones take up approximately 31%. Sequencing was carried out using PBMCs. These TCRs come from a man in his fifties in good health and CMV-seropositive.

This clone was seen a handful of times. The chain carries TRBV29-1 and TRBJ2-1; weak D call: TRBD1 (6 bases). Germline V gene lookup returns CDR1 SQVTM and CDR2 ANQGSEA. The CDR3 length is 14 residues. Trimming pared 7 bases from V and 2 bases from J, leaving 15 bases between. The chain's CDR3 is CSDQGTRAYNEQFF. CDR3 coding DNA: TGCAGCGACCAGGGGACCCGGGCCTACAATGAGCAGTTCTTC.

In its sample, this clone was seen once. The missing conserved phenylalanine or tryptophan at the end of this CDR3 makes a read error likely. No DNA is shown, since the ends of the CDR3 on it are uncertain; the CDR3 is the one TCRdb lists. The chain links TRBV7-9 to TRBJ1-2; the table's D call, TRBD1, has no DNA check behind it. Per germline, CDR1 SEHNR and CDR2 FQNEAQ (reference sequence). Inclusive of both ends, the CDR3 amounts to 16 amino acids. The CDR3 here is CAGSRPPGQNDGRVPA.

The gene calls are TRBV11-1 and TRBJ2-3; 9 bases line up with TRBD2. V gave up 1 base and J gave up 0 bases; unmatched junction bases: 5. There are 17 residues in the CDR3. Germline lookup yields CDR1 SGHAT and CDR2 FQDESV (reference sequence). The CDR3 loop is CASSLGQAGGSTDTQYF. The CDR3 DNA sequence: TGTGCCAGCAGCTTAGGTCAAGCGGGAGGCAGCACAGATACGCAGTATTTT.

The chain combines TRBV2 with TRBJ1-2; D gene unclear. Germline-derived CDR1 and CDR2 are SNHLY and FYNNEI. This CDR3 region has 13 residues. V lost 1 base, J lost 8 bases, and 11 bases lay in between. CDR3 region: CASSEGWRVGYTF. CDR3 coding DNA: TGTGCCAGCAGTGAAGGGTGGAGGGTGGGCTACACCTTC.

Comments on this clone: At one boundary the junction diverges from the germline segment, which might be a read error. This chain links TRBV11-3 with TRBJ2-6, with D maybe TRBD1 (5 bases). This CDR3 is 14 amino acids long. Germline CDR1 reads SGHNT; CDR2 reads YENEEA. CDR3 DNA: TGTGCCAGCAGTCCAATAGCTGGGGCCAACGGCCTGACTTTC. It is translated as CASSPIAGANGLTF.

The chain employs TRBV9 and TRBJ1-2, with D uncertain. Germline CDR1 and CDR2: SGDLS and YYNGEE. The germline V and J ends were trimmed by 1 base and 3 bases, with 7 bases remaining between them. The CDR3 covers 13 residues. The CDR3 is CASSVTGDYGYTF. In nucleotides, the CDR3 is TGTGCCAGCAGCGTAACGGGTGACTATGGCTACACCTTC.

The V call is TRBV2, the J call TRBJ1-1, with D unresolved. CDR1 and CDR2 from the germline V gene are SNHLY and FYNNEI. V was shortened by 3 bases and J by 8 bases, with 7 bases between the two germline ends. The CDR3 loop spans 11 amino acids. This chain's CDR3 is CASSDRIEAFF. The CDR3 nucleotides read TGTGCCAGCAGTGACAGAATCGAAGCTTTCTTT.

This chain connects TRBV29-1 to TRBJ2-5; D is perhaps TRBD2 (5 bases). The CDR3 sequence is 13 residues long. V was pared by 7 bases and J by 11 bases, with 23 bases between. Per the germline V gene, CDR1 is SQVTM and CDR2 is ANQGSEA. CDR3 sequence: CSAKKVRVDPQYF. The CDR3 region has the DNA TGCAGCGCCAAGAAGGTGAGGGTGGATCCTCAGTACTTC.

V and J are TRBV2 and TRBJ2-1; D gene ambiguous. Between the trimmed V and J ends, which lost 10 bases and 7 bases, there was a span of 11 bases. This CDR3 contains 11 residues. Germline CDR1 is SNHLY and CDR2 is FYNNEI. CDR3 DNA: TGTGCCACCACGATAGTGAATGAGCAGTTCTTC. This gives the protein CATTIVNEQFF.